Below are 27 T cell receptor beta chains sequenced from a single sample in a study of response to subunit inactivated influenza vaccine. TCRdb reprocessed the RT-PCR reads with MiXCR, giving one entry per CDR3 protein. This table has 600,000 to 700,000 distinct CDR3 sequences, 14% appearing once. This specimen was PBMCs from blood, taken around two weeks before vaccination. The origin of the receptors is a man aged 50 to 59 who received an inactivated influenza vaccine.

This clonotype was counted at least ten times. V gene TRBV6-1 combines with J gene TRBJ2-1, with 9 bases identical to TRBD2. Per the germline V gene, CDR1 is MNHNS and CDR2 is SASEGT. The CDR3 is 16 amino acids. V lost 6 bases and J lost 3; bases outside the gene matches: 9. CDR3 region: CASSSLLAGSYNEQFF. DNA of the CDR3: TGTGCCAGCAGCTCCCTTCTAGCGGGGAGCTACAATGAGCAGTTCTTC.

This clonotype was observed at least ten times. V is TRBV20-1 and J is TRBJ1-5; D gene ambiguous. The V end lost 1 base, the J end lost 3 bases, and 13 bases lay between the germline ends. Germline CDR1 and CDR2: DFQATT and SNEGSKA (reference sequence). The CDR3 length is 15 residues. The CDR3 nucleotides read TGCAGTGCTAGAGGTCCCGGCTATGACAATCAGCCCCAGCATTTT. Its protein is CSARGPGYDNQPQHF.

The V and J genes are TRBV30 and TRBJ2-7; 10 bases are shared with TRBD1. Trimming removed 1 base from V and 0 bases from J; junction bases left unmatched: 3. The germline CDR1 and CDR2 sequences are GTSNPN and SVGIG (reference sequence). This CDR3 has 15 amino acids. CDR3 sequence reads: CAWSAGQGVSYEQYF. In nucleotides, the CDR3 is TGTGCCTGGAGTGCCGGACAGGGGGTCTCCTACGAGCAGTACTTC. Variable domain in full (rest from reference TRBV30 and TRBJ2-7): SQTIHQWPATLVQPVGSPLSLECTVEGTSNPNLYWYRQAAGRGLQLLFYSVGIGQISSEVPQNLSASRPQDRQFILSSKKLLLSDSGFYLCAWSAGQGVSYEQYFGPGTRLTVT.

This rearrangement joins TRBV7-2 to TRBJ2-7, with TRBD1 matching 7 bases. The CDR3 is 12 amino acids. Germline loops: CDR1 SGHTA, CDR2 FQGNSA. J was trimmed by 7 bases and V by 1 base; bases with no gene match: 1. The DNA of the CDR3 is TGTGCCAGCAGCTTAGAACAGGGGGAGCAGTACTTC. As protein: CASSLEQGEQYF.

This chain joins TRBV12-3 or TRBV12-4 and TRBJ2-1; D is unclear. The CDR3 spans 14 residues. The V and J ends lost 9 bases and 6 bases respectively, with 18 bases between them. CDR3 nucleotides: TGTGCCAGTTCGGTAGGCGCCCCCACCAATGAGCAGTTCTTC. This sequence encodes CASSVGAPTNEQFF.

This clonotype came up a few times. V usage is TRBV9 and J usage is TRBJ2-1, with no clear D. Germline CDR1 reads SGDLS; CDR2 reads YYNGEE. V was clipped by 3 bases and J by 0 bases, with 10 bases between them. The CDR3 spans 15 residues. CDR3 sequence reads: CASSEAPSSYNEQFF. CDR3 nucleotides: TGTGCCAGCAGCGAAGCCCCGAGCTCCTACAATGAGCAGTTCTTC.

J is TRBJ2-7 and V is TRBV20-1, with 8 bases identical to TRBD2. This CDR3 has 14 residues. From germline, CDR1 is DFQATT and CDR2 SNEGSKA (reference sequence). V was pared by 1 base and J by 2 bases, with 4 bases of the junction left unmatched. CDR3 loop: CSARGLALTYEQYF. CDR3 sequence (DNA): TGCAGTGCTAGAGGACTAGCGTTAACCTACGAGCAGTACTTC.

The chain uses TRBV2 and TRBJ2-7; a weak D match, TRBD2 (6 bases). Germline CDR1 is SNHLY and CDR2 is FYNNEI. The CDR3 runs 15 residues. The CDR3 spells CSTASAITTSYEQYF. As DNA, the CDR3 is TGTTCTACGGCTAGCGCCATCACCACCTCCTACGAGCAGTACTTC.

CDR3 amino acids: CASSYPYLNEQFF. The CDR3 DNA reads as TGTGCCAGCAGTTACCCCTACCTCAATGAGCAGTTCTTC. The chain has TRBV6-2 or TRBV6-3 and TRBJ2-1; the D is unclear. Trimming stripped 2 bases from V and 6 bases from J, with 8 bases between. Germline CDR1 MNHEY, CDR2 SVGEGT. The CDR3 extends over 13 amino acids.

Only a few counts were recorded for this clonotype. This chain uses TRBV12-3 or TRBV12-4 with TRBJ2-4; TRBD1 matches at 11 bases. The CDR3 extends over 16 amino acids. Germline trimming cut 5 bases from V and 1 base from J; bases unmatched to any gene: 4. The CDR3, as DNA: TGTGCCAGCAGTGGACAGGGGGCCGGGGCCAAAAACATTCAGTACTTC. Residues: CASSGQGAGAKNIQYF.

J is TRBJ1-1 and V is TRBV7-2; 7 bases are a match to TRBD1. The CDR3 is made up of 14 amino acids. From germline, CDR1 is SGHTA and CDR2 FQGNSA. The V and J ends lost 5 bases and 4 bases, in that order; junction bases with no gene match: 7. The CDR3 loop is CASSGQVLITEAFF. The CDR3 nucleotides read TGTGCCAGCAGCGGACAGGTTTTGATCACTGAAGCTTTCTTT.

The CDR3 DNA follows: TGCGCCAGCAGCACAATAGCGGGCACAGATACGCAGTATTTT. This translates into CASSTIAGTDTQYF. The V and J genes are TRBV5-1 and TRBJ2-3, with D possibly matching TRBD2 (6 bases). This CDR3 is built from 14 residues. The germline V gene has CDR1 SGHRS and CDR2 YFSETQ. Trimming cost V 4 bases and J 1 base, with 10 bases left between them. The variable domain in full, with the rest retrieved from reference TRBV5-1 and TRBJ2-3, is KAGVTQTPRYLIKTRGQQVTLSCSPISGHRSVSWYQQTPGQGLQFLFEYFSETQRNKGNFPGRFSGRQFSNSRSEMNVSTLELGDSALYLCASSTIAGTDTQYFGPGTRLTVL.

This clonotype was recorded a few times. The V gene is TRBV20-1, the J gene TRBJ2-3, with 8 bases identical to TRBD1. The ends lost 3 bases at V and 5 bases at J; junction bases unmatched: 10. The CDR3 sequence is 15 residues long. CDR1 and CDR2 from the germline V gene are DFQATT and SNEGSKA (reference sequence). The CDR3 nucleotides are TGCAGTGCTAGTGGGCAGGGGGCGTCCCAAGATACGCAGTATTTT. Its translation: CSASGQGASQDTQYF.

The V call is TRBV12-3 or TRBV12-4, the J call TRBJ1-6; 7 nucleotides match TRBD1. V was pared by 2 bases and J by 9 bases, with 4 bases of the junction left unmatched. The CDR3 covers 14 residues. The CDR3 region has the DNA TGTGCCAGCAGTTTAAACAGGGGTATTTCACCCCTCCACTTT. Translation: CASSLNRGISPLHF.

In its sample, this clonotype was seen a few times. V gene TRBV5-6 combines with J gene TRBJ2-7, with a possible D match to TRBD2 (6 bases). CDR3 length equals 14 residues. V lost 0 bases to trimming and J lost 1 base, with 8 bases between them. Germline lookup yields CDR1 SGHDT and CDR2 YYEEEE. This CDR3 reads CASSLGGESYEQYF. DNA for the CDR3: TGTGCCAGCAGCTTGGGCGGGGAGTCCTACGAGCAGTACTTC. Looking up the rest from reference TRBV5-6 and TRBJ2-7 gives the full variable domain: DAGVTQSPTHLIKTRGQQVTLRCSPKSGHDTVSWYQQALGQGPQFIFQYYEEEERQRGNFPDRFSGHQFPNYSSELNVNALLLGDSALYLCASSLGGESYEQYFGPGTRLTVT.

About this clonotype itself: One end of the junction varies from germline; a read error may be responsible. The V call is TRBV9, the J call TRBJ2-1; D is possibly TRBD2 (5 bases). The CDR3 is 15 amino acids. Germline-derived CDR1 and CDR2 are SGDLS and YYNGEE. In DNA, the CDR3 is TGTGCCAGCAGCCCCGGTCGGGGAGCCTATAATGAGCAGTTCTTC. Translation: CASSPGRGAYNEQFF.

The table lists this clonotype with a few counts. The rearrangement links TRBV7-2 to TRBJ2-1; either TRBD1 or TRBD2 may fit D (5 bases each). This CDR3 is 15 amino acids long. Germline V gene sequence: CDR1 SGHTA, CDR2 FQGNSA. The V end lost 3 bases, the J end lost 1 base, and 10 bases lay between the germline ends. CDR3 protein: CASSFGGLSYNEQFF. For the CDR3, the DNA is TGTGCCAGCAGCTTTGGGGGATTGTCCTACAATGAGCAGTTCTTC.

This clonotype was recorded a few times. This chain connects TRBV2 to TRBJ1-2, with D possibly being TRBD1 (6 bases). Germline V gene data show CDR1 as SNHLY and CDR2 as FYNNEI. Trimming cost V 3 bases and J 6 bases, with 14 bases left between them. This CDR3 contains 14 residues. The CDR3 nucleotides are TGTGCCAGCAGTGATAGGCAGGGGAGTAATGGCTACACCTTC. Its protein is CASSDRQGSNGYTF.

CDR3: CASSLVQRDDNEQFF. DNA for the CDR3: TGCGCCAGCAGCTTGGTCCAACGGGACGACAATGAGCAGTTCTTC. V gene TRBV5-1 combines with J gene TRBJ2-1, with D perhaps matching TRBD1 or TRBD2 (5 bases each). V shed 0 bases and J shed 5 bases, with 12 bases lying between them. CDR1 is SGHRS and CDR2 is YFSETQ in the germline V gene. CDR3 length equals 15 residues.

The gene calls are TRBV30 and TRBJ1-1; D unclear. With 3 bases removed from V and 11 bases from J, the gap between germline ends came to 19 bases. CDR1 is GTSNPN and CDR2 is SVGIG in the germline V gene (reference sequence). The CDR3 has 13 amino acids. The DNA for the CDR3 is TGTGCCTGGAGCGCACCCGGTGGCGGGATCGCTTTCTTT. This sequence encodes CAWSAPGGGIAFF.

The V call is TRBV11-1, the J call TRBJ2-1; D not resolved. Trimming took 2 bases from V and 7 from J, leaving 9 bases between them. CDR3 length: 13 residues. Germline CDR1 reads SGHAT; CDR2 reads FQDESV (reference sequence). The CDR3 DNA follows: TGTGCCAGCAGCTTAACGATTTCGAATGAGCAGTTCTTC. Protein product: CASSLTISNEQFF. Full variable domain (remainder filled in from reference TRBV11-1 and TRBJ2-1): EAEVAQSPRYKITEKSQAVAFWCDPISGHATLYWYRQILGQGPELLVQFQDESVVDDSQLPKDRFSAERLKGVDSTLKIQPAELGDSAMYLCASSLTISNEQFFGPGTRLTVL.

This clonotype was seen only a few times. The chain has TRBV6-1 and TRBJ2-7; TRBD2 might be the D (5 bases). CDR3 length: 14 amino acids. V gave up 5 bases and J gave up 0 bases, with 11 bases separating them. The V gene's germline CDR1 is MNHNS and CDR2 SASEGT. The CDR3 bases are TGTGCCAGCAGTCGGGAAAAGGGCTCCTACGAGCAGTACTTC. Translated: CASSREKGSYEQYF.

There are a few counts of this clonotype. The chain links TRBV10-3 to TRBJ2-1; 10 bases fit TRBD2. Germline CDR1 is ENHRY and CDR2 is SYGVKD. This CDR3 spans 14 amino acids. V lost 5 bases and J lost 5; bases outside the gene matches: 3. As DNA, the CDR3 is TGTGCCATCAGTAGCGGGAGGGCCAACAATGAGCAGTTCTTC. It specifies CAISSGRANNEQFF.

This clonotype was seen more than once but under ten times. The chain's CDR3 is CATSRVGGGNQPQHF. CDR3 sequence (DNA): TGTGCCACCAGCAGAGTTGGAGGGGGCAATCAGCCCCAGCATTTT. This sequence joins TRBV15 and TRBJ1-5, with a possible D match to TRBD1 (5 bases). The CDR3 runs to 15 residues. Trimming shortened V by 1 base and J by 2 bases, and 9 bases separated the two germline ends. CDR1 and CDR2 from the germline V gene are LNHNV and YYDKDF (reference sequence).

This clonotype was seen a few times. The V gene is TRBV25-1, the J gene TRBJ2-2; 7 bases align to TRBD1. With V trimmed by 0 bases and J by 3 bases, 4 bases remained unmatched. This CDR3 is 16 amino acids long. Germline V gives CDR1 MGHDK, CDR2 SYGVNS. This CDR3 reads CASSEYGGTDTGELFF. Written as DNA, the CDR3 is TGTGCCAGCAGTGAATATGGTGGGACAGACACCGGGGAGCTGTTTTTT. The full variable domain, with the rest looked up from reference TRBV25-1 and TRBJ2-2, is EADIYQTPRYLVIGTGKKITLECSQTMGHDKMYWYQQDPGMELHLIHYSYGVNSTEKGDLSSESTVSRIRTEHFPLTLESARPSHTSQYLCASSEYGGTDTGELFFGEGSRLTVL.

The CDR3 DNA reads as TGTGCCAGCAGTTCCAGCGTTAACTACGAGCAGTACTTC. Translated, it gives CASSSSVNYEQYF. The chain carries TRBV28 and TRBJ2-7; no reliable D call. The germline V and J ends were trimmed by 4 bases and 3 bases, with 10 bases remaining between them. CDR3 size: 13 residues. Germline V CDR1 and CDR2: MDHEN, SYDVKM.

A few counts support this clonotype. This sequence joins TRBV6-5 and TRBJ1-2; no reliable D call. The CDR3 sequence is 15 residues long. Trimming took 4 bases from V and 2 from J, leaving 14 bases between them. Germline V CDR1 and CDR2: MNHEY, SVGAGI. The CDR3 sequence: CASSSPSSGNYGYTF. The CDR3 DNA sequence: TGTGCCAGCAGTTCTCCCAGCTCGGGGAACTATGGCTACACCTTC.